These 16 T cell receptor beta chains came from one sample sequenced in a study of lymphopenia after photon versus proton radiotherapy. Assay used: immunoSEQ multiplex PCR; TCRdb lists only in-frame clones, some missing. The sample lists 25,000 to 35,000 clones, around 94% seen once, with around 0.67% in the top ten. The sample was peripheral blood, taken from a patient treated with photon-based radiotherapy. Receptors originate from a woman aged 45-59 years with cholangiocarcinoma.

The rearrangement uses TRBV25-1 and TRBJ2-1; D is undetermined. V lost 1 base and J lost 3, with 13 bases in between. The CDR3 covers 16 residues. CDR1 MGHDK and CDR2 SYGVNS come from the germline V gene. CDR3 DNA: TGTGCCAGCAGTGAATCCATGGGCAGTTTCTACAATGAGCAGTTCTTC. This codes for CASSESMGSFYNEQFF.

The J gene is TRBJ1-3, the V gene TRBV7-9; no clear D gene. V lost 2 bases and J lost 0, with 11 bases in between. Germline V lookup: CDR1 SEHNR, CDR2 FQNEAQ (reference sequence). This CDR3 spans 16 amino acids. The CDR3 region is CASSLLRPSSGNTIYF. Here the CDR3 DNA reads TGTGCCAGCAGCTTATTGCGACCGAGCTCTGGAAACACCATATATTTT.

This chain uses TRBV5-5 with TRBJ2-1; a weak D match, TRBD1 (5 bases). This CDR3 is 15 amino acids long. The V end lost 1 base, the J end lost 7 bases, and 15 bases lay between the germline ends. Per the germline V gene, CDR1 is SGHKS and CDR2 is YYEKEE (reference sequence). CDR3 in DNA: TGTGCCAGCAGCTTGTATCAGGGTGTTTTGAATGAGCAGTTCTTC. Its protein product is CASSLYQGVLNEQFF.

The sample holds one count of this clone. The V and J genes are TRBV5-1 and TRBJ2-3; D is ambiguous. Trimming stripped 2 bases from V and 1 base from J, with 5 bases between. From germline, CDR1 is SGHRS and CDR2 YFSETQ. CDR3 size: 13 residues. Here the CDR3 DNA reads TGCGCCAGCAGCTTCCTAGGCACAGATACGCAGTATTTT. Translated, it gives CASSFLGTDTQYF.

DNA for the CDR3: TGTGCCAGCAGCTACAGGTTTCAGCCTCTCGACGAGCAGTACTTC. This encodes CASSYRFQPLDEQYF. V and J are TRBV7-2 and TRBJ2-7; the D gene is possibly TRBD1 (5 bases). Germline CDR1 and CDR2: SGHTA and FQGNSA. The CDR3 extends over 15 amino acids. Between the trimmed V and J ends, which lost 4 bases and 5 bases, there was a span of 18 bases.

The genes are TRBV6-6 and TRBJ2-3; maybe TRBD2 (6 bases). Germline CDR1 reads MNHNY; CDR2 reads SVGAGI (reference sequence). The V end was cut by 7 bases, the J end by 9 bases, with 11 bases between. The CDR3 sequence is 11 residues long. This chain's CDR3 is CASTGERTQYF. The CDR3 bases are TGTGCCAGCACGGGGGAACGAACGCAGTATTTT.

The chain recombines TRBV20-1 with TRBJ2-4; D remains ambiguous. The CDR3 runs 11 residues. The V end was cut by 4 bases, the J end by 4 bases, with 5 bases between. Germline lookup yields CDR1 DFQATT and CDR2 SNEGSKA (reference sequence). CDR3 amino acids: CSAKGKNIQYF. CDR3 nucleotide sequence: TGCAGTGCTAAGGGAAAAAACATTCAGTACTTC.

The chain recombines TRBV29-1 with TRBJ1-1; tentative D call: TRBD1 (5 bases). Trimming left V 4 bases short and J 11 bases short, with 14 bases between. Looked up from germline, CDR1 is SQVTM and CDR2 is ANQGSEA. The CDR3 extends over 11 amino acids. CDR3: CSVVIGDSAFF. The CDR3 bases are TGCAGCGTTGTTATTGGGGACTCGGCTTTCTTT.

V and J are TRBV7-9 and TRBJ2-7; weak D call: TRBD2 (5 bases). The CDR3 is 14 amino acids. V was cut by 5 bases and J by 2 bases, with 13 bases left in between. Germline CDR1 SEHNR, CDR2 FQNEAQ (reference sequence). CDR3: CASSPWASTYEQYF. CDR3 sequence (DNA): TGTGCCAGCAGCCCCTGGGCTAGCACCTACGAGCAGTACTTC.

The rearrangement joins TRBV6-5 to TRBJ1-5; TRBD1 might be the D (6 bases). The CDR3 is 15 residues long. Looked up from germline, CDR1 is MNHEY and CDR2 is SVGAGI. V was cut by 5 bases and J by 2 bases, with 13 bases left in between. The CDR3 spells CASSADRRGNQPQHF. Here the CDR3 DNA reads TGTGCCAGCAGTGCAGACAGGAGGGGCAATCAGCCCCAGCATTTT.

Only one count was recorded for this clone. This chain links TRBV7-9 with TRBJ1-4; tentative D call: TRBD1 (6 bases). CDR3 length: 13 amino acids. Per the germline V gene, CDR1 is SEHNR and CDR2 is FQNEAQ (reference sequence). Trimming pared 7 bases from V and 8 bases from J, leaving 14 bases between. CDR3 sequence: CASTSRGREKLFF. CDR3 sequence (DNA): TGTGCCAGCACGAGTAGGGGGAGGGAAAAACTGTTTTTT.

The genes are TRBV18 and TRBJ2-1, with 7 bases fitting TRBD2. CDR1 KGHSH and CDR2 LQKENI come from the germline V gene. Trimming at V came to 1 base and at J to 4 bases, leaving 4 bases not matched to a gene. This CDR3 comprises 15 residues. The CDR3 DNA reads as TGTGCCAGCTCACCACACAGCGGGGCTTACAATGAGCAGTTCTTC. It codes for CASSPHSGAYNEQFF.

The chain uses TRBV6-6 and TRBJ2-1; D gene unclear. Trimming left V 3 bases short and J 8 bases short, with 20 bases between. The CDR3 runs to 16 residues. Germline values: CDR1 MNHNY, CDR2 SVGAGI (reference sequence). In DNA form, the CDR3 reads TGTGCCAGCAGTTATCCCCCGCGCTCACTGGGCGATGAGCAGTTCTTC. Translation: CASSYPPRSLGDEQFF.

The CDR3 region has the DNA TGTGCCTGGACGACGGAGGGGTCCCGAAAACTGTTTTTT. The encoded protein is CAWTTEGSRKLFF. The gene calls are TRBV30 and TRBJ1-4, with TRBD1 as a possible D gene (5 bases). Trimming left V 4 bases short and J 10 bases short, with 16 bases between. The germline gives CDR1 GTSNPN, CDR2 SVGIG (reference sequence). The CDR3 is 13 amino acids.

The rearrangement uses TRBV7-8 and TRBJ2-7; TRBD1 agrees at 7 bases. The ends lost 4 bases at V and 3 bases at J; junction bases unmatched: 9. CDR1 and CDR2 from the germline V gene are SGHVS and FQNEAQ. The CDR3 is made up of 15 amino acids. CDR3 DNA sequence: TGTGCCAGCAGCTCCTCTAACAGGGGAAGCTACGAGCAGTACTTC. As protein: CASSSSNRGSYEQYF.

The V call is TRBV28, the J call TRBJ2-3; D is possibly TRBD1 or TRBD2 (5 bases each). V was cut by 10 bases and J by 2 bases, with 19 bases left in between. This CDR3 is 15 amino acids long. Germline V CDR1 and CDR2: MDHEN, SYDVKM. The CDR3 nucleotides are TGTGCCACGTCCAGGGACCCCACTTCCACAGATACGCAGTATTTT. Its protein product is CATSRDPTSTDTQYF.